This T cell receptor beta chain was captured in a study of CD8+ T cells in alopecia areata. Notes on the study in general: Lesional tissue from the scalp (especially in alopecia totalis/universalis) showed higher clonality than normal scalp.

It was cDNA, reverse transcribed from extracted RNA, that served as the sequencing template. Assay used: immunoSEQ multiplex PCR; TCRdb lists only in-frame clones, some missing. The sample comprises 150,000 or so clones, 85% to 90% of which are singletons, and about 14% rests with the top ten. Sorted populations comprised CD4+ and CD8+ T cells obtained from PBMCs. V was shortened by 4 bases and J by 3 bases, with 12 bases between the two germline ends. This CDR3 spans 14 amino acids. CDR1 is SNHLY and CDR2 is FYNNEI in the germline V gene. About this clone itself: Antigen unknown.

The source is a human donor with alopecia areata. The chain carries TRBV2 and TRBJ1-2; a possible D gene is TRBD1 (5 bases). The specimen comprised CD8+ T cells sorted from blood, sampled at week 0. The CDR3 DNA reads as TGTGCCAGCAGTGGCGGGGCCCATTACTATGGCTACACCTTC. Translation gives CASSGGAHYYGYTF.